This entry lists 27 T cell receptor beta chains sequenced from one sample in a study. TCRdb re-called the RT-PCR reads with MiXCR, one entry per CDR3 protein. There are around 350 distinct CDR3 sequences in the sample; over 80% occur only once, and approximately 11% lies in the top ten. What was sequenced was memory CD4+ T cells from salivary gland. The receptors were sampled from a female donor with primary Sjogren's syndrome.

Concerning this clonotype: This beta chain is off target for a library built for alpha chains, so its abundance means little. The CDR3 bases are TGTGCCAGCAGTTTATCTCCCGGGCACCTCTACGAGCAGTACTTC. Its translation is CASSLSPGHLYEQYF. This sequence joins TRBV27 and TRBJ2-7, with D unresolved. V was shortened by 0 bases and J by 3 bases, with 12 bases between the two germline ends. The CDR3 spans 15 residues. Per the germline V gene, CDR1 is MNHEY and CDR2 is SMNVEV (reference sequence).

About this clonotype itself: A read error may produce the germline difference seen at one junction end. A library prepared for alpha chains yielded this beta chain as an off-target read; its size is of little meaning. The chain joins TRBV12-3 or TRBV12-4 to TRBJ2-5; tentative D call: TRBD2 (5 bases). This CDR3 has 13 amino acids. CDR3 residues: CASTAGNQETQCF. For the CDR3, the DNA is TGTGCCAGCACGGCGGGCAACCAAGAGACCCAGTGCTTC.

A word on this clonotype: Found in a library prepared for alpha chains, this beta chain is an off-target read, and its abundance has little meaning. The chain recombines TRBV12-3 or TRBV12-4 with TRBJ1-1, with D unresolved. Between the trimmed V and J ends, which lost 1 base and 7 bases, there was a span of 13 bases. This CDR3 region has 14 residues. In DNA, the CDR3 is TGTGCCAGCAGTTTAGTGTCAGTGCGGAGTGAAGCTTTCTTT. Translated, it gives CASSLVSVRSEAFF.

This clonotype was counted a single time. In a library made to pick up alpha chains, this beta chain is a stray read with a size that means little. V and J are TRBV6-2 or TRBV6-3 and TRBJ1-1; D unclear. Between the trimmed V and J ends, which lost 0 bases and 4 bases, there was a span of 15 bases. The CDR3 loop spans 16 amino acids. CDR1 is MNHEY, CDR2 SVGEGT, per germline. In nucleotides, the CDR3 is TGTGCCAGCAGTTACTCGCTCGATGTCGGGCGCACTGAAGCTTTCTTT. Amino acid sequence: CASSYSLDVGRTEAFF.

The table lists this clonotype with a few counts. With the library built for alpha chains, this beta chain is off target and its frequency is not meaningful. This sequence joins TRBV6-5 and TRBJ2-3; 9 bases align to TRBD1. This CDR3 has 10 residues. Per the germline V gene, CDR1 is MNHEY and CDR2 is SVGAGI. The V segment lost 10 bases and the J segment 13 bases; nucleotides outside the gene matches: 6. The CDR3 DNA sequence: TGTGCCACCCGGGACAGGGCTGAGTATTTT. Protein sequence: CATRDRAEYF.

The sample holds a few counts of this clonotype. This beta chain is a stray sequence in a library constructed for alpha chains; its clone size is not meaningful. CDR3 DNA sequence: TGCAGTGCTCGACGGGGAGGGCCTAGCACTGAAGCTTTCTTT. Translating gives CSARRGGPSTEAFF. J is TRBJ1-1 and V is TRBV20-1; D remains unclear. CDR3 length equals 14 residues. Between the trimmed V and J ends, which lost 5 bases and 4 bases, there was a span of 17 bases. Germline V gene sequence: CDR1 DFQATT, CDR2 SNEGSKA (reference sequence).

As concerns this clonotype: The library was prepared for alpha chains; this beta chain is a stray read, so its frequency means little. This chain links TRBV29-1 with TRBJ2-7; D remains ambiguous. CDR1 and CDR2 (germline): SQVTM, ANQGSEA. V was trimmed by 5 bases and J by 0 bases, leaving 11 bases between them. The CDR3 runs to 13 residues. DNA for the CDR3: TGCAGCGTTTCTCCCCCAGACTCCTACGAGCAGTACTTC. It translates to CSVSPPDSYEQYF.

As for this clonotype: This beta chain was picked up by a library intended for alpha chains and is off target, so its count carries little meaning. The chain joins TRBV19 to TRBJ1-5; TRBD1 is a possible D gene (6 bases). The CDR3 totals 18 residues. Trimming cost V 2 bases and J 0 bases, with 17 bases left between them. Germline V lookup: CDR1 LNHDA, CDR2 SQIVND (reference sequence). CDR3 in amino acids: CASSITPTGPSSNQPQHF. The CDR3 coding sequence is TGTGCCAGTAGTATAACCCCAACAGGGCCATCTAGCAATCAGCCCCAGCATTTT.

With regard to this clonotype: This beta chain came through as a stray read in a library set up for alpha chains, and its size says little. This sequence joins TRBV20-1 and TRBJ2-1; 8 bases are shared with TRBD2. The CDR3 runs 15 residues. V shed 1 base, J shed 6 bases, and the junction held 8 bases outside the gene matches. Germline V gene data show CDR1 as DFQATT and CDR2 as SNEGSKA (reference sequence). In DNA, the CDR3 is TGCAGTGCTAGAGCGGCTAGCGGGTCGGGCAATGAGCAGTTCTTC. Residues: CSARAASGSGNEQFF.

A remark on this clonotype: Because the library targeted alpha chains, this beta chain is an off-target read whose size means little. V gene TRBV5-1 combines with J gene TRBJ1-1; D is ambiguous. Germline assignment: CDR1 SGHRS and CDR2 YFSETQ. The V end was cut by 1 base, the J end by 2 bases, with 0 bases between. This CDR3 spans 11 amino acids. CDR3 sequence reads: CASSLNTEAFF. The CDR3 DNA is TGCGCCAGCAGCTTGAACACTGAAGCTTTCTTT.

Note on this clonotype: A much larger clone differs from this one at a single base, so this may be a read error. The conserved phenylalanine or tryptophan is not found at the CDR3 terminus, so this likely reflects a read error. Found in a library prepared for alpha chains, this beta chain is an off-target read, and its abundance has little meaning. This sequence joins TRBV7-3 and TRBJ1-1; weak D call: TRBD1 (6 bases). V was trimmed by 6 bases and J by 1 base, leaving 9 bases between them. The CDR3 totals 13 residues. CDR1 and CDR2 (germline): SGHTA, FQGTGA. In nucleotides, the CDR3 is TGTGCCAGCAGTCAGGACAGGAACACTGAAGCTTTCCTT. Its protein product is CASSQDRNTEAFL.

As concerns this clonotype: This beta chain came through as a stray read in a library set up for alpha chains, and its size says little. The chain carries TRBV5-1 and TRBJ2-2; 7 bases are shared with TRBD1. This CDR3 has 15 residues. Germline assignment: CDR1 SGHRS and CDR2 YFSETQ. With 4 bases clipped from V and 3 bases from J, the junction kept 6 bases outside the gene matches. DNA of the CDR3: TGCGCCAGCAGCCTCTCGGACAGGTACACCGGGGAGCTGTTTTTT. This translates into CASSLSDRYTGELFF.

A remark on this clonotype: With the library built for alpha chains, this beta chain is off target and its frequency is not meaningful. The rearrangement joins TRBV29-1 to TRBJ2-5, with D perhaps matching TRBD2 (5 bases). Germline V gene lookup returns CDR1 SQVTM and CDR2 ANQGSEA. The CDR3 contains 10 residues. V was pared by 7 bases and J by 3 bases, with 6 bases between. CDR3 residues: CSGGEETQYF. The CDR3 region has the DNA TGCAGCGGGGGAGAAGAGACCCAGTACTTC. Together with reference TRBV29-1 and TRBJ2-5, the CDR3 gives the full variable domain: SAVISQKPSRDICQRGTSLTIQCQVDSQVTMMFWYRQQPGQSLTLIATANQGSEATYESGFVIDKFPISRPNLTFSTLTVSNMSPEDSSIYLCSGGEETQYFGPGTRLLVL.

To note about this clonotype: This beta chain represents an off-target read in a library built for alpha chains; its size is of limited meaning. The chain employs TRBV4-3 and TRBJ2-1; 14 bases align to TRBD2. V was clipped by 4 bases and J by 5 bases; unmatched bases: 7. The V gene's germline CDR1 is LGHNA and CDR2 YSLEER. The CDR3 is 17 residues long. CDR3 coding DNA: TGCGCCAGCAGCCGAGACGTGGGACTAGCGGGGGACAATGAGCAGTTCTTC. Its protein is CASSRDVGLAGDNEQFF.

Comments on this clonotype: Because the library targeted alpha chains, this beta chain is an off-target read whose size means little. The CDR3 here is CASTHRQGWDTQYF. The CDR3 nucleotides are TGTGCCAGCACCCACCGGCAGGGGTGGGATACGCAGTACTTC. The chain joins TRBV7-2 to TRBJ2-7, with D maybe TRBD1 (6 bases). The CDR3 consists of 14 residues. V gave up 7 bases and J gave up 9 bases, with 22 bases separating them. CDR1 is SGHTA and CDR2 is FQGNSA in the germline V gene. The variable domain in full, with the rest retrieved from reference TRBV7-2 and TRBJ2-7, is GAGVSQSPSNKVTEKGKDVELRCDPISGHTALYWYRQSLGQGLEFLIYFQGNSAPDKSGLPSDRFSAERTGGSVSTLTIQRTQQEDSAVYLCASTHRQGWDTQYFGPGTRLTVT.

This clonotype was picked up one time. One end of the junction is discordant with germline, which a read error may explain. This beta chain is a stray sequence in a library constructed for alpha chains; its clone size is not meaningful. Here the CDR3 reads CASSLGEGDEQFF. The CDR3 DNA follows: TGTGCTAGCAGCCTAGGCGAGGGCGATGAGCAGTTCTTC. The chain uses TRBV13 and TRBJ2-1; D is perhaps TRBD2 (5 bases). This CDR3 comprises 13 residues. Germline assignment: CDR1 PRHDT and CDR2 FYEKMQ (reference sequence).

Note on this clonotype: This beta chain came through as a stray read in a library set up for alpha chains, and its size says little. The chain links TRBV20-1 to TRBJ2-7; no clear D. The CDR3 covers 13 residues. Looked up from germline, CDR1 is DFQATT and CDR2 is SNEGSKA (reference sequence). V lost 4 bases, J lost 4 bases, and 14 bases lay in between. The CDR3 reads CSAKDSPRYEQYF. CDR3 nucleotides: TGCAGTGCTAAAGATTCCCCTAGGTACGAGCAGTACTTC.

About this clonotype: Within a library made for alpha chains, this beta chain is off target, and its count is uninformative. This rearrangement joins TRBV11-3 to TRBJ2-7; 11 nucleotides line up with TRBD1. The CDR3 loop spans 15 amino acids. After removal of 4 bases from V and 3 bases from J, the junction contained 5 bases not matched to a gene. The germline V gene encodes CDR1 SGHNT and CDR2 YENEEA. CDR3 region: CASSSGTGGHYEQYF. The DNA of the CDR3 is TGTGCCAGCAGCTCCGGGACAGGGGGACACTACGAGCAGTACTTC.

With respect to this clonotype: A library prepared for alpha chains yielded this beta chain as an off-target read; its size is of little meaning. For the CDR3, the DNA is TGTGCCAGCAGCCAACACCGGGACACGGAGTACTTC. It codes for CASSQHRDTEYF. The V gene is TRBV5-4, the J gene TRBJ2-7; D possibly corresponds to TRBD1 (6 bases). The CDR3 has 12 amino acids. Looked up from germline, CDR1 is SGHNT and CDR2 is YYREEE (reference sequence). V shed 4 bases and J shed 11 bases, with 16 bases lying between them. The entire variable domain, with the rest obtained from reference TRBV5-4 and TRBJ2-7, is as follows: ETGVTQSPTHLIKTRGQQVTLRCSSQSGHNTVSWYQQALGQGPQFIFQYYREEENGRGNFPPRFSGLQFPNYSSELNVNALELDDSALYLCASSQHRDTEYFGPGTRLTVT.

As concerns this clonotype: The library was built for alpha chains, so this beta chain is an off-target read and its size means little. The chain has TRBV4-3 and TRBJ2-1; 8 bases align to TRBD1. Germline CDR1 LGHNA, CDR2 YSLEER. J gave up 8 bases and V 4 bases, and 4 bases lay outside the gene matches. The CDR3 is made up of 13 amino acids. In DNA, the CDR3 is TGCGCCAGCAGCCTCGACAGGGGATATGAGCAGTTCTTC. It yields the protein CASSLDRGYEQFF.

With respect to this clonotype: In a library made to pick up alpha chains, this beta chain is a stray read with a size that means little. This sequence joins TRBV29-1 and TRBJ2-1; D gene ambiguous. From germline, CDR1 is SQVTM and CDR2 ANQGSEA. The CDR3 runs to 13 residues. V was cut by 5 bases and J by 4 bases, with 12 bases left in between. The CDR3 is CSVTPTFYNEQFF. The CDR3 bases are TGCAGCGTTACCCCAACTTTTTACAATGAGCAGTTCTTC.

In the case of this clonotype: With the library built for alpha chains, this beta chain is off target and its frequency is not meaningful. The chain joins TRBV12-3 or TRBV12-4 to TRBJ2-5; 13 bases map to TRBD2. J gave up 5 bases and V 4 bases, and 1 base lay outside the gene matches. The CDR3 covers 14 residues. CDR3 region: CASSSTSGGETQYF. The CDR3, as DNA: TGTGCCAGCAGTTCGACTAGCGGGGGGGAGACCCAGTACTTC.

On this clonotype: The library was designed around alpha chains, so this beta chain is a stray read whose abundance carries little weight. This chain connects TRBV7-3 to TRBJ2-2; no reliable D call. V shed 4 bases and J shed 0 bases, with 12 bases lying between them. Looked up from germline, CDR1 is SGHTA and CDR2 is FQGTGA. CDR3 length: 16 amino acids. In DNA, the CDR3 is TGTGCCAGCAGCTCCTACAAAAGCGCGAACACCGGGGAGCTGTTTTTT. It codes for CASSSYKSANTGELFF.

With respect to this clonotype: Because this beta chain is a stray read in a library intended to capture alpha chains, its abundance should not be given much weight. CDR3 in amino acids: CSATISRGAADTQYF. The CDR3, as DNA: TGCAGTGCTACTATCTCTCGGGGGGCCGCAGATACGCAGTATTTT. This chain uses TRBV20-1 with TRBJ2-3; maybe TRBD2 (7 bases). Trimming pared 4 bases from V and 4 bases from J, leaving 18 bases between. The CDR3 runs to 15 residues. Germline V CDR1 and CDR2: DFQATT, SNEGSKA (reference sequence).

With regard to this clonotype: With the library built for alpha chains, this beta chain is off target and its frequency is not meaningful. V gene TRBV7-2 combines with J gene TRBJ2-1; weak D call: TRBD1 (5 bases). V lost 0 bases, J lost 8 bases, and 17 bases lay in between. The CDR3 is made up of 16 amino acids. Germline CDR1 is SGHTA and CDR2 is FQGNSA. CDR3: CASSLANGQGQDEQFF. As DNA, the CDR3 is TGTGCCAGCAGCTTAGCTAACGGCCAGGGCCAAGATGAGCAGTTCTTC.

In the case of this clonotype: This beta chain came through as a stray read in a library set up for alpha chains, and its size says little. The V and J genes are TRBV12-3 or TRBV12-4 and TRBJ1-2, with 10 bases that match TRBD1. Trimming removed 6 bases from V and 9 bases from J; junction bases left unmatched: 7. The CDR3 runs 13 residues. As DNA, the CDR3 is TGTGCCAGCAGCCGTGACAGGGGGCCTCGCTACACCTTC. It yields the protein CASSRDRGPRYTF.

Regarding this clonotype: Because the library targeted alpha chains, this beta chain is an off-target read whose size means little. The chain carries TRBV4-3 and TRBJ2-3; 9 bases line up with TRBD1. The CDR3 has 15 residues. Losses at the gene ends were 1 base for V and 4 bases for J; bases not matched to a gene: 3. CDR1 and CDR2 (germline): LGHNA, YSLEER. CDR3 nucleotides: TGCGCCAGCAGCCAAGGACAGGGGGGCTCAGATACGCAGTATTTT. Translated, it gives CASSQGQGGSDTQYF.